These T cell receptor beta chains were read from a single sample in a study of CD8 T cells in Susac syndrome. In TCRdb, the immunoSEQ multiplex PCR reads were re-called with MiXCR into one record per CDR3 protein. Of under 200,000 distinct CDR3 sequences listed, roughly nine tenths were seen once; the top ten hold over 0.075%. Source material: CD4+ T cells from PBMCs. The receptors originated from a human donor with Susac syndrome. Both conserved end residues are trimmed from each CDR3. A D gene is named only where the DNA matches it firmly. Clone size is stated in some rows and not others, as once, few, many or a class when expanded.

d_call	v_call	clone_size	j_call	cdr3_aa
.	TRBV30	.	TRBJ2-5	AWSYKVQETQY
.	TRBV9	once	TRBJ2-5	ASSAGVGGEETQY
.	TRBV28	.	TRBJ2-4	ASSPGRIQNIQY
TRBD1	TRBV7-3	.	TRBJ2-1	ASSSRTGDVEF
.	TRBV5-7	.	TRBJ1-5	ASSLGSRNQPQH
.	TRBV3-1	.	TRBJ2-3	ASSHGQRSDTQY
.	TRBV6-6	.	TRBJ2-5	ASTPPVGETQY
.	TRBV9	.	TRBJ2-2	ASSAESGLNTGELF
TRBD1	TRBV7-2	.	TRBJ2-1	ASSQTGAHNEQF
.	TRBV7-3	.	TRBJ1-2	ASSPGHGGYT
.	TRBV20-1	.	TRBJ1-6	SARVGNFASPLH
TRBD2	TRBV9	.	TRBJ2-5	ASSVADIAGGKQETQY
TRBD2	TRBV9	.	TRBJ2-7	ASSVTSGTTYEQY
TRBD2	TRBV18	.	TRBJ2-7	ASSLLAGGSYEQY
TRBD1	TRBV29-1	.	TRBJ2-1	SVRYPGQGFSNEQF
TRBD1	TRBV20-1	.	TRBJ2-2	SAIGGAQGAGELF
.	TRBV9	.	TRBJ2-6	ASSVAGHLFSGANVLT
.	TRBV9	.	TRBJ2-3	ASSVQGGWTDTQY
TRBD2	TRBV5-4	.	TRBJ2-1	ASSLKYGRSYNEQF
.	TRBV11-2	.	TRBJ1-2	ASSLVPEGAYT